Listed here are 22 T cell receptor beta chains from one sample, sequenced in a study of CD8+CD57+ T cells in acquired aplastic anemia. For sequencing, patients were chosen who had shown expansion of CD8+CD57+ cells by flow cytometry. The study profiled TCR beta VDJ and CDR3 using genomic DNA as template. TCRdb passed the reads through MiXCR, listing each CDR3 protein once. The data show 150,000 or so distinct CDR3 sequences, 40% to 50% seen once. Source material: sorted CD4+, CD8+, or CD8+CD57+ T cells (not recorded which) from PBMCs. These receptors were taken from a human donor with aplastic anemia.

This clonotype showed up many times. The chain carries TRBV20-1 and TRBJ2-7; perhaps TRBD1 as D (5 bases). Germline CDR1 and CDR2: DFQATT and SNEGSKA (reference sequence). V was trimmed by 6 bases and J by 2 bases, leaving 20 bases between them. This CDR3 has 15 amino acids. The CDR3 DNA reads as TGCAGTGCGAACTCCAGGGCCCAGGGCCCCTACGAGCAGTACTTC. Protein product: CSANSRAQGPYEQYF.

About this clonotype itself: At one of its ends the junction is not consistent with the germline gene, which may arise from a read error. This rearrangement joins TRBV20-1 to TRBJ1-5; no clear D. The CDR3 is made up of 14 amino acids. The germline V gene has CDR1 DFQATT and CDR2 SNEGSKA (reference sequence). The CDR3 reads CSARTECSNQPQHF. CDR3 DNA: TGCAGTGCTAGAACCGAGTGTAGCAATCAGCCCCAGCACTTT.

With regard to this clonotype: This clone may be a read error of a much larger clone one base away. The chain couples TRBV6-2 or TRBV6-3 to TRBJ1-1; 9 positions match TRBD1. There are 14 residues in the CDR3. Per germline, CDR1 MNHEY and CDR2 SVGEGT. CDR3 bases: TGTGCCAGCAGTTCTCAGGGACAGGGAACTGAAGCTCTCTTT. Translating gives CASSSQGQGTEALF.

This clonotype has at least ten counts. CDR3 protein: CASSWGGRGADEQYF. The CDR3 region has the DNA TGCGCCAGCAGCTGGGGCGGAAGGGGAGCAGACGAGCAGTACTTC. The chain recombines TRBV5-1 with TRBJ2-7, with D perhaps assigned TRBD1 or TRBD2 (5 bases each). V was clipped by 3 bases and J by 5 bases, with 18 bases between them. Germline V gene sequence: CDR1 SGHRS, CDR2 YFSETQ. The CDR3 covers 15 residues.

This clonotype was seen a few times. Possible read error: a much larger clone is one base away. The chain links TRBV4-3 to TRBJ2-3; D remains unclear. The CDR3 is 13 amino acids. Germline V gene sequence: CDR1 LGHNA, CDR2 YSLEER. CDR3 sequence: CASGQDVVNTQYF. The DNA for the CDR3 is TGCGCCAGCGGCCAAGATGTAGTGAATACGCAGTATTTT.

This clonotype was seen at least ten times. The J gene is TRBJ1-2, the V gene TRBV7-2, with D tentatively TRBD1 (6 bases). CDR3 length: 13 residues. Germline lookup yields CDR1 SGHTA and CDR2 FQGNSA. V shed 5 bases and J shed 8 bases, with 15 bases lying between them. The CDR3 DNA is TGTGCCAGCAGCACGACAGGACCTTTCGGCTACACCTTC. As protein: CASSTTGPFGYTF.

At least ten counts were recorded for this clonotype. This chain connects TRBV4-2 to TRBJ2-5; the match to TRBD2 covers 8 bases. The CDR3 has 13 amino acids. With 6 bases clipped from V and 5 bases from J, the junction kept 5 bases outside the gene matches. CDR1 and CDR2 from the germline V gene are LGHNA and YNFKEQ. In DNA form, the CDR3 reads TGTGCCAGCAGTAAGCGGGAGTGGGAGACCCAGTACTTC. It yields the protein CASSKREWETQYF.

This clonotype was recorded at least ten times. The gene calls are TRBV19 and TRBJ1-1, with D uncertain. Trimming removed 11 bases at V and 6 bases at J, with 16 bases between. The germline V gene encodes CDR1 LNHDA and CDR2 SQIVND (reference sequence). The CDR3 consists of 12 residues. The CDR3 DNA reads TGTGCCTTATCGGAAGGGAAAGCTGAAGCTTTCTTT. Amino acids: CALSEGKAEAFF.

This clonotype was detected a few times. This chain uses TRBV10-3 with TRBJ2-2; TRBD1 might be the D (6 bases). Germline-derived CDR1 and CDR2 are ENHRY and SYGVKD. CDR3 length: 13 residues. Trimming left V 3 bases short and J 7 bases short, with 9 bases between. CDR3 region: CAISDRQVGELFF. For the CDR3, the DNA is TGTGCCATCAGTGACAGACAGGTCGGGGAGCTGTTTTTT.

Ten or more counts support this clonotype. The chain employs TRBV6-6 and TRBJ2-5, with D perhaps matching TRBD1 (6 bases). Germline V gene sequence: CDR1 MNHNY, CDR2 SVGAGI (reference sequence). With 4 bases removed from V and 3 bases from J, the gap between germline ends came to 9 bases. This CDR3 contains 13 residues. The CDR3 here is CASSFRQEETQYF. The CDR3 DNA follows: TGTGCCAGCAGTTTCCGACAGGAAGAGACCCAGTACTTC.

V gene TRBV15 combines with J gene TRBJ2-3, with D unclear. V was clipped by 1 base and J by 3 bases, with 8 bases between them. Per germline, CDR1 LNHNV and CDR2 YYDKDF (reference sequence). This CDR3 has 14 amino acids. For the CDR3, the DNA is TGTGCCACCAGCAGAGGGACCGATACAGATACGCAGTATTTT. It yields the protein CATSRGTDTDTQYF.

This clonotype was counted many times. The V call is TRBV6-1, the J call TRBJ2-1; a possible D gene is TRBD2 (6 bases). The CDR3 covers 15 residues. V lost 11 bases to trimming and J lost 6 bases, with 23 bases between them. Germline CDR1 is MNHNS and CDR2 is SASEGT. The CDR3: CAATELAAPFNEQFF. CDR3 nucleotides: TGTGCCGCCACGGAACTAGCCGCTCCCTTCAATGAGCAGTTCTTC.

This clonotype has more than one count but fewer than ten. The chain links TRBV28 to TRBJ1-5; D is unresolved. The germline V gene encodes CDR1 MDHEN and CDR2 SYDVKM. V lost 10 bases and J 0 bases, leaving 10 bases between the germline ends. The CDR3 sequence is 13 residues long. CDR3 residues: CATGRHSNQPQHF. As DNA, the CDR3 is TGTGCCACTGGACGGCATAGCAATCAGCCCCAGCATTTT.

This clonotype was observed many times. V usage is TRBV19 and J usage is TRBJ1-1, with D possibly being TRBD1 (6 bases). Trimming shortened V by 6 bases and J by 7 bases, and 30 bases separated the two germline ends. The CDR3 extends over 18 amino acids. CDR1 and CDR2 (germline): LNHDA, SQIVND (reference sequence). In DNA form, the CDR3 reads TGTGCCAGTAGCCAAAATTCAGGGGCCCCAAGCCTGGAGGTTGAAGCTTTCTTT. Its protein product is CASSQNSGAPSLEVEAFF.

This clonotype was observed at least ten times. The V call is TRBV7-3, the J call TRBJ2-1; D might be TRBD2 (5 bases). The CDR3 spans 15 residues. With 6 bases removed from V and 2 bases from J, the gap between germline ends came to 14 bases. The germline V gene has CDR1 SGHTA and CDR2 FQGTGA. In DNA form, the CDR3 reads TGTGCCAGCAGACGAAGCGGAGAGGCCTACAATGAGCAGTTCTTC. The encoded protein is CASRRSGEAYNEQFF.

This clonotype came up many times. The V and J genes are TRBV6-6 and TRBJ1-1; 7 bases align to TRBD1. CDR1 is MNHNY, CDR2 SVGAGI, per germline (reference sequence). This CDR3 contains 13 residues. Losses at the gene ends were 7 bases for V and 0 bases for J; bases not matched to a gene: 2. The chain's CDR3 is CASMTGLNTEAFF. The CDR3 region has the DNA TGTGCCAGCATGACAGGGCTGAACACTGAAGCTTTCTTT.

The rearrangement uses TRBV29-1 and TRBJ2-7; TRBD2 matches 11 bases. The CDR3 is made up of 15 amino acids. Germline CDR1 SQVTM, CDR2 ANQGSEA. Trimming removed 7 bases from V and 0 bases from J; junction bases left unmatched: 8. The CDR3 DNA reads TGCAGCGCCGCCGGGACTAGCGGTAGCTCCTACGAGCAGTACTTC. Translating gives CSAAGTSGSSYEQYF.

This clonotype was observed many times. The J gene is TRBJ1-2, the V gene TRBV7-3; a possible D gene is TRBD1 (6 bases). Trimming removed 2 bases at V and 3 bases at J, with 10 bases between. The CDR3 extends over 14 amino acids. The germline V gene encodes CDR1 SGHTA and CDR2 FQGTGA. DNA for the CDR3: TGTGCCAGCAGCTTAGGGGGCGCGGACTATGGCTACACCTTC. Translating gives CASSLGGADYGYTF.

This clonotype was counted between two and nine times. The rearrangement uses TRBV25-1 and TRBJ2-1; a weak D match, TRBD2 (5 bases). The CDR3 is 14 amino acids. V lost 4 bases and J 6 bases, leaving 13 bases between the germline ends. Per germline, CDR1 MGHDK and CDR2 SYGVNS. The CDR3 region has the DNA TGTGCCAGCAGTGGAGAACCGGGAAGCAATGAGCAGTTCTTC. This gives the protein CASSGEPGSNEQFF.

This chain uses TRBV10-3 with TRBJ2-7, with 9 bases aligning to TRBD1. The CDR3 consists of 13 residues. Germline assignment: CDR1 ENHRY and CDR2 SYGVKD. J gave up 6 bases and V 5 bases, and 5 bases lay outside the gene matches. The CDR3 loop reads CAISWTGASEQYF. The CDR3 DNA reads TGTGCCATCAGTTGGACAGGGGCGAGCGAGCAGTACTTC.

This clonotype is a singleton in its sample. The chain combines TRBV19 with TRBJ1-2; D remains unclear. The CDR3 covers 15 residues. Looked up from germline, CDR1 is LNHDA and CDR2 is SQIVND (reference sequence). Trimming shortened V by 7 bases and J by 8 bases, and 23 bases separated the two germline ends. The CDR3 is CASNNSIGGNDGYTF. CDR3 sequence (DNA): TGTGCCAGTAATAATTCCATCGGTGGTAACGACGGCTACACCTTC.

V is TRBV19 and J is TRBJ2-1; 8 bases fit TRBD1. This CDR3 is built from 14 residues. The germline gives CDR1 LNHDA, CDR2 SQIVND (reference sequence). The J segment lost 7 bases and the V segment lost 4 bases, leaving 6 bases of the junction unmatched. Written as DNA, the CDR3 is TGTGCCAGTAGTACAGGGGGCGCCCAGAATGAGCAGTTCTTC. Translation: CASSTGGAQNEQFF.